One sample yielded the 23 T cell receptor beta chains listed below, sequenced in a study of blood T cell repertoires in COVID-19. Sequenced by immunoSEQ multiplex PCR; TCRdb stores in-frame clones only, minus some. Here the sample spans over 200,000 clones, about 90% being singletons. The specimen sequenced was PBMCs or T cells enriched from blood (not recorded which). These receptors were collected from a woman in her 30s with acute COVID-19.

The genes are TRBV6-6 and TRBJ1-1, with D maybe TRBD1 (5 bases). The CDR3 has 14 amino acids. The germline CDR1 and CDR2 sequences are MNHNY and SVGAGI (reference sequence). V lost 2 bases and J 1 base, leaving 8 bases between the germline ends. Here the CDR3 DNA reads TGTGCCAGCAGTTACGTGGACACGAACACTGAAGCTTTCTTT. This sequence encodes CASSYVDTNTEAFF.

The chain uses TRBV19 and TRBJ2-1, with D unclear. The length of the CDR3 is 15 residues. Germline CDR1 is LNHDA and CDR2 is SQIVND (reference sequence). V was clipped by 3 bases and J by 3 bases, with 12 bases between them. The DNA of the CDR3 is TGTGCCAGTAGTATTCTTCCCGCTATCTACAATGAGCAGTTCTTC. This sequence encodes CASSILPAIYNEQFF.

The chain recombines TRBV24-1 with TRBJ2-5; 8 bases are shared with TRBD1. The germline CDR1 and CDR2 sequences are KGHDR and SFDVKD. This CDR3 is 13 amino acids long. The trim removed 2 bases at V and 5 bases at J, leaving 0 bases unmatched. In DNA form, the CDR3 reads TGTGCCACCAGTGATTGGACAGGGGAGACCCAGTACTTC. It yields the protein CATSDWTGETQYF.

This clone was recorded once. The V and J genes are TRBV5-5 and TRBJ1-1, with a weak D call TRBD1 (6 bases). Germline CDR1 SGHKS, CDR2 YYEKEE (reference sequence). Trimming removed 1 base from V and 0 bases from J, with 19 bases in between. This CDR3 is built from 18 residues. CDR3: CASSLISGRGAMNTEAFF. CDR3 nucleotide sequence: TGTGCCAGCAGCTTGATCTCTGGGCGGGGGGCAATGAACACTGAAGCTTTCTTT.

The sample holds one count of this clone. This chain uses TRBV7-8 with TRBJ2-5, with TRBD1 identical over 8 bases. CDR1 and CDR2 (germline): SGHVS, FQNEAQ. V was clipped by 5 bases and J by 1 base; unmatched bases: 9. The CDR3 is 16 residues long. The CDR3 DNA sequence: TGTGCCAGCAGCCTCGGGACAGGCGGGGTCCAAGAGACCCAGTACTTC. Amino acids: CASSLGTGGVQETQYF.

This sequence joins TRBV18 and TRBJ2-2; 7 nucleotides agree with TRBD2. The CDR3 spans 15 residues. After removal of 3 bases from V and 7 bases from J, the junction contained 8 bases not matched to a gene. Germline V gene sequence: CDR1 KGHSH, CDR2 LQKENI. The CDR3 is CASSPSGVEHGELFF. DNA for the CDR3: TGTGCCAGCTCACCGAGCGGGGTAGAGCACGGGGAGCTGTTTTTT.

To note about this clone: This sample also contains other DNA sequences that code for the same CDR3. The V call is TRBV29-1, the J call TRBJ1-1, with D unclear. The V gene's germline CDR1 is SQVTM and CDR2 ANQGSEA. CDR3 length: 13 amino acids. Trimming took off 3 bases at V and 0 bases at J, with 8 bases between the two ends. The chain's CDR3 is CSVDRGLNTEAFF. CDR3 DNA: TGCAGCGTTGATCGGGGTTTGAACACTGAAGCTTTCTTT.

This chain uses TRBV29-1 with TRBJ1-2; 7 nucleotides agree with TRBD1. Trimming took 4 bases from V and 7 from J; bases not matched to a gene: 9. There are 13 residues in the CDR3. CDR1 is SQVTM and CDR2 is ANQGSEA in the germline V gene. CDR3 bases: TGCAGCGTTGGGGAGCAGGGGGGTTCTGGCTACACCTTC. Translation gives CSVGEQGGSGYTF.

The chain employs TRBV7-2 and TRBJ2-3; D might be TRBD1 (5 bases). Trimming removed 5 bases from V and 2 bases from J, with 26 bases in between. The CDR3 runs 19 residues. CDR1 is SGHTA and CDR2 is FQGNSA in the germline V gene. The CDR3 DNA is TGTGCCAGCAGCCCAGGGCTTTACCTTTCCACCTCACACACAGATACGCAGTATTTT. This gives the protein CASSPGLYLSTSHTDTQYF. The complete variable domain, with remaining parts taken from reference TRBV7-2 and TRBJ2-3, reads GAGVSQSPSNKVTEKGKDVELRCDPISGHTALYWYRQSLGQGLEFLIYFQGNSAPDKSGLPSDRFSAERTGGSVSTLTIQRTQQEDSAVYLCASSPGLYLSTSHTDTQYFGPGTRLTVL.

V gene TRBV7-8 combines with J gene TRBJ1-5, with TRBD1 matching over 7 bases. This CDR3 has 17 amino acids. V gave up 4 bases and J gave up 8 bases; unmatched junction bases: 17. Germline V gene sequence: CDR1 SGHVS, CDR2 FQNEAQ. CDR3 amino acids: CASSSYRGRGSMEPQHF. The DNA for the CDR3 is TGTGCCAGCAGCTCGTACAGAGGCAGGGGGTCCATGGAGCCCCAGCATTTT.

The CDR3 DNA reads as TGTGCCAGCACCCCTGGGACAGGGGGGCATGGCTACACCTTC. This codes for CASTPGTGGHGYTF. The chain is built from TRBV27 and TRBJ1-2; 11 positions agree with TRBD1. The J segment lost 6 bases and the V segment lost 7 bases, leaving 7 bases of the junction unmatched. This CDR3 spans 14 amino acids. Germline CDR1 and CDR2: MNHEY and SMNVEV (reference sequence).

The J gene is TRBJ2-7, the V gene TRBV11-2, with TRBD2 matching 11 bases. Germline CDR1 is SGHAT and CDR2 is FQNNGV. The CDR3 has 14 residues. J gave up 3 bases and V 7 bases, and 5 bases lay outside the gene matches. CDR3 loop: CASIQTSGGYEQYF. The CDR3 DNA reads as TGTGCCAGCATCCAAACTAGCGGGGGCTACGAGCAGTACTTC.

As DNA, the CDR3 is TGTGCCAGCAGCTGGGCGGGACGCCTATCGTCAGATACGCAGTATTTT. Translation gives CASSWAGRLSSDTQYF. This sequence joins TRBV13 and TRBJ2-3, with D tentatively TRBD2 (6 bases). Germline CDR1 PRHDT, CDR2 FYEKMQ (reference sequence). The CDR3 runs 16 residues. Trimming took off 4 bases at V and 4 bases at J, with 18 bases between the two ends.

This clone came up once. The CDR3 region is CASSATRDSPRYF. The CDR3 bases are TGTGCCAGCAGCGCCACCCGGGACAGTCCGCGGTATTTT. The rearrangement uses TRBV27 and TRBJ2-3; 7 bases fit TRBD1. The CDR3 length is 13 residues. In germline, CDR1 is MNHEY, CDR2 SMNVEV (reference sequence). V lost 6 bases, J lost 14 bases, and 14 bases stayed unmatched.

The V call is TRBV9, the J call TRBJ1-2; 7 bases agree with TRBD1. The CDR3 is 13 residues long. The junction had 3 bases not matched to a gene; V was cut back by 2 bases and J by 5 bases. Per germline, CDR1 SGDLS and CDR2 YYNGEE. The CDR3 sequence is CASSVLTGYGYTF. In nucleotides, the CDR3 is TGTGCCAGCAGCGTGTTGACAGGGTATGGCTACACCTTC.

The rearrangement uses TRBV5-8 and TRBJ1-2, with D possibly being TRBD1 (6 bases). Trimming pared 5 bases from V and 8 bases from J, leaving 25 bases between. This CDR3 has 16 residues. Germline CDR1 is SGHTS and CDR2 is YDEGEE. CDR3 nucleotides: TGTGCCAGCAGGAGACCCGGGACAAAAAGCATCATGGGCTACACCTTC. It encodes CASRRPGTKSIMGYTF. Combining the CDR3 with reference TRBV5-8 and TRBJ1-2 gives the whole variable domain EAGVTQSPTHLIKTRGQQATLRCSPISGHTSVYWYQQALGLGLQFLLWYDEGEERNRGNFPPRFSGRQFPNYSSELNVNALELEDSALYLCASRRPGTKSIMGYTFGSGTRLTVV.

This chain uses TRBV7-8 with TRBJ1-4; D gene ambiguous. Trimming cost V 3 bases and J 1 base, with 6 bases left between them. Germline CDR1 and CDR2: SGHVS and FQNEAQ. The CDR3 covers 14 residues. CDR3 sequence (DNA): TGTGCCAGCAGCTTGGGGAGAACTAATGAAAAACTGTTTTTT. Translated: CASSLGRTNEKLFF.

The chain has TRBV5-6 and TRBJ1-1; possibly TRBD1 for D (5 bases). The CDR3 runs to 15 residues. V was cut by 4 bases and J by 5 bases, with 18 bases left in between. In germline, CDR1 is SGHDT, CDR2 YYEEEE. The DNA of the CDR3 is TGTGCCAGCAGCAGGGAGAGCCTCCGGGGGACTGAAGCTTTCTTT. Amino acids: CASSRESLRGTEAFF.

The CDR3 nucleotides read TGCGCCAGCAGTCCCGCCCGGGGGAAGAACACAGATACGCAGTATTTT. Translation: CASSPARGKNTDTQYF. The chain combines TRBV10-1 with TRBJ2-3; D might be TRBD2 (6 bases). CDR1 WNHNN and CDR2 SYGVQD come from the germline V gene (reference sequence). This CDR3 spans 16 amino acids. V lost 5 bases and J 2 bases, leaving 17 bases between the germline ends.

V usage is TRBV5-4 and J usage is TRBJ2-5; perhaps TRBD2 as D (5 bases). Between the trimmed V and J ends, which lost 0 bases and 0 bases, there was a span of 12 bases. The CDR3 extends over 16 amino acids. Germline-derived CDR1 and CDR2 are SGHNT and YYREEE (reference sequence). The CDR3 DNA is TGTGCCAGCAGCTTGGGGTCGACGGGATACCAAGAGACCCAGTACTTC. Amino acids: CASSLGSTGYQETQYF.

V and J are TRBV25-1 and TRBJ2-5, with a weak D call TRBD2 (7 bases). Germline V gene sequence: CDR1 MGHDK, CDR2 SYGVNS. The CDR3 length is 15 residues. V lost 9 bases and J 4 bases, leaving 21 bases between the germline ends. CDR3 nucleotides: TGTGCCAGTTCATGGGGGGGAGACAGGATAGAGACCCAGTACTTC. Amino acid sequence: CASSWGGDRIETQYF. The complete variable domain, with remaining parts taken from reference TRBV25-1 and TRBJ2-5, reads EADIYQTPRYLVIGTGKKITLECSQTMGHDKMYWYQQDPGMELHLIHYSYGVNSTEKGDLSSESTVSRIRTEHFPLTLESARPSHTSQYLCASSWGGDRIETQYFGPGTRLLVL.

This clone was counted between two and nine times. V and J are TRBV19 and TRBJ1-1; TRBD1 is a possible D gene (5 bases). V was shortened by 8 bases and J by 0 bases, with 19 bases between the two germline ends. The germline CDR1 and CDR2 sequences are LNHDA and SQIVND (reference sequence). The CDR3 covers 16 residues. The CDR3 spells CASRTLDSPMNTEAFF. The CDR3 coding sequence is TGTGCCAGTCGTACCCTCGACAGTCCCATGAACACTGAAGCTTTCTTT.

There are a few counts of this clone. This chain links TRBV2 with TRBJ1-2; TRBD1 might be the D (6 bases). The CDR3 is 15 residues long. From germline, CDR1 is SNHLY and CDR2 FYNNEI. Trimming pared 6 bases from V and 2 bases from J, leaving 16 bases between. The CDR3, as DNA: TGTGCCAGCAGCGCCGGGACAATCGGGAACTATGGCTACACCTTC. It is translated as CASSAGTIGNYGYTF.